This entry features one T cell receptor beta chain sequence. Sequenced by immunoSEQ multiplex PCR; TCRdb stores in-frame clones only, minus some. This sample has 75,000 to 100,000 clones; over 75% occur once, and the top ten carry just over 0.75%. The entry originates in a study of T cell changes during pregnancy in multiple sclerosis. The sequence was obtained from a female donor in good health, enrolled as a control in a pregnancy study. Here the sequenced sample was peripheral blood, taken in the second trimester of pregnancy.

The CDR3 loop reads CASSSPLTGGGDEQYF. For the CDR3, the DNA is TGTGCCAGCAGCTCCCCCCTTACGGGGGGCGGGGACGAGCAGTACTTC. The rearrangement joins TRBV7-9 to TRBJ2-7; maybe TRBD2 (7 bases). From germline, CDR1 is SEHNR and CDR2 FQNEAQ (reference sequence). The CDR3 sequence is 16 residues long. V gave up 4 bases and J gave up 5 bases, with 21 bases separating them.